This TCR beta chain was recorded in a study of blood T cells in healthy people across ages. Study findings and constraints: Among long-lived donors, naive CD4+ cells were more numerous and diversity higher than in aged donors.

A second PCR of about 6 to 11 cycles used a sample-barcoded 5' primer and a J-beta primer mix. Tags on each cDNA molecule came from a template-switch adaptor with 12 random nucleotides. TCRdb called the 5' RACE reads again in MiXCR, with one record for every CDR3 protein. The sample holds about 1.5 million distinct CDR3 sequences, around two fifths seen once. In this sample, this clonotype turned up a few times. Its antigen remains unidentified. The CDR3 runs to 15 residues. Germline CDR1 MGHRA, CDR2 YSYEKL. The germline V and J ends were trimmed by 0 bases and 6 bases, with 12 bases remaining between them.

This receptor was obtained from a woman under 30 in good health. The source material was blood. The chain couples TRBV4-1 to TRBJ1-5; D may be TRBD1 (6 bases). The CDR3 sequence: CASSQDTGMGQPQHF. For the CDR3, the DNA is TGCGCCAGCAGCCAAGACACAGGGATGGGTCAGCCCCAGCATTTT.